The 8 T cell receptor beta chains in this list originate from one sample, sequenced in a study of OX40 agonist ivuxolimab in advanced cancers. Method: immunoSEQ multiplex PCR; TCRdb's copy keeps in-frame clones and lacks some. The sample shows 75,000 to 85,000 clones, over 75% of them seen only once. The sample consisted of CD4+ or CD8+ T cells sorted from blood, taken in a trial of the OX40 agonist ivuxolimab. The receptors shown here come from an adult with an advanced solid tumor such as melanoma, head and neck, liver or kidney cancer.

The V call is TRBV15, the J call TRBJ2-7, with D maybe TRBD1 (5 bases). In germline, CDR1 is LNHNV, CDR2 YYDKDF (reference sequence). The CDR3 spans 15 residues. Trimming cost V 2 bases and J 3 bases, with 14 bases left between them. This CDR3 reads CATSRPSDNLYEQYF. DNA for the CDR3: TGTGCCACCAGCAGACCCTCGGACAACCTCTACGAGCAGTACTTC.

The chain uses TRBV5-4 and TRBJ2-5; D uncertain. This CDR3 has 12 amino acids. V lost 4 bases, J lost 1 base, and 5 bases lay in between. Looked up from germline, CDR1 is SGHNT and CDR2 is YYREEE (reference sequence). CDR3 sequence: CASSRTQETQYF. CDR3 nucleotide sequence: TGTGCCAGCAGCAGGACCCAAGAGACCCAGTACTTC.

The V gene is TRBV19, the J gene TRBJ1-4; no clear D gene. The ends were cut back, 5 bases at V and 6 bases at J, with 28 bases in the middle. Germline CDR1 is LNHDA and CDR2 is SQIVND (reference sequence). CDR3 length: 19 amino acids. The CDR3 loop reads CASSPRMGRRDQFDEKLFF. In DNA, the CDR3 is TGTGCCAGTAGTCCCCGGATGGGGAGGAGGGATCAGTTTGATGAAAAACTGTTTTTT.

This chain connects TRBV7-9 to TRBJ2-7; a weak D match, TRBD1 (6 bases). V was clipped by 3 bases and J by 6 bases, with 15 bases between them. CDR3 length equals 14 residues. Germline V CDR1 and CDR2: SEHNR, FQNEAQ (reference sequence). The CDR3 protein is CASSFSQGGFEQYF. The DNA for the CDR3 is TGTGCCAGCAGCTTTTCACAGGGCGGCTTCGAGCAGTACTTC.

The chain links TRBV7-6 to TRBJ2-3, with TRBD2 identical over 9 bases. The CDR3 is 13 amino acids. Germline assignment: CDR1 SGHVS and CDR2 FNYEAQ. The trim removed 0 bases at V and 12 bases at J, leaving 4 bases unmatched. The CDR3 region has the DNA TGTGCCAGCAGCTTAGCATTTAGCGGGAGTCAGTATTTT. It encodes CASSLAFSGSQYF.

The rearrangement links TRBV28 to TRBJ2-1, with D perhaps being TRBD1 or TRBD2 (5 bases each). V lost 4 bases and J 7 bases, leaving 11 bases between the germline ends. The CDR3 runs to 13 residues. The germline V gene has CDR1 MDHEN and CDR2 SYDVKM. The CDR3 reads CASSSPGRNEQFF. The CDR3 DNA reads TGTGCCAGCAGTTCCCCGGGGCGAAATGAGCAGTTCTTC. Filled out from reference TRBV28 and TRBJ2-1, the complete variable domain reads DVKVTQSSRYLVKRTGEKVFLECVQDMDHENMFWYRQDPGLGLRLIYFSYDVKMKEKGDIPEGYSVSREKKERFSLILESASTNQTSMYLCASSSPGRNEQFFGPGTRLTVL.

A few counts support this clone. The rearrangement joins TRBV11-2 to TRBJ2-1; D is perhaps TRBD2 (7 bases). V was trimmed by 0 bases and J by 2 bases, leaving 11 bases between them. Per germline, CDR1 SGHAT and CDR2 FQNNGV. The CDR3 is 16 amino acids. The CDR3 sequence is CASSLDKGGAYNEQFF. The CDR3 nucleotides read TGTGCCAGCAGCTTAGATAAAGGGGGGGCCTACAATGAGCAGTTCTTC.

The chain recombines TRBV6-5 with TRBJ2-5; D is unresolved. V was cut by 5 bases and J by 5 bases, with 15 bases left in between. This CDR3 is 14 amino acids long. Germline V gene lookup returns CDR1 MNHEY and CDR2 SVGAGI. The CDR3 nucleotides read TGTGCCAGCAGTCCTGCCGGGCTGAGGGAGACCCAGTACTTC. It encodes CASSPAGLRETQYF.